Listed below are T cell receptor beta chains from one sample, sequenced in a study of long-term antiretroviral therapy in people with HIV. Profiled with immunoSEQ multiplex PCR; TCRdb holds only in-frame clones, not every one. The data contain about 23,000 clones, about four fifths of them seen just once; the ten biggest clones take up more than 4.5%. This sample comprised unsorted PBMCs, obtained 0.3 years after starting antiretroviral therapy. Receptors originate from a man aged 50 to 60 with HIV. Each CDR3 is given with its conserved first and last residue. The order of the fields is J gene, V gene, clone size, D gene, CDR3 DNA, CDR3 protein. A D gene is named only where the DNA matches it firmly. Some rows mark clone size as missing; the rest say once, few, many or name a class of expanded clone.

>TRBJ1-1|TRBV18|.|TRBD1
TGTGCCAGCTCACCATTCTCCCCCGGGACAGGGCAGAACACTGAAGCTTTCTTT
CASSPFSPGTGQNTEAFF
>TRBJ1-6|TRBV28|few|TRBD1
TGTGCCAGCAGGGACAGGGCGGGTAATTCACCCCTCCACTTT
CASRDRAGNSPLHF
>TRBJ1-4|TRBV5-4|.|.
TGTGCCAGCAGCCCACAGGGTAGGAAAAAACTGTTTTTT
CASSPQGRKKLFF
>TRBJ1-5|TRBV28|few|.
TGTGCCAGCAGTTTTTTCAGGGGTTGGCAGCCCCAGCATTTT
CASSFFRGWQPQHF
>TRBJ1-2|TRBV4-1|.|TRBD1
TGCGCCAGCAGCCAAGAGCTTGGACAGGCTGACTATGGCTACACCTTC
CASSQELGQADYGYTF
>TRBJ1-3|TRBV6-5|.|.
TGTGCCAGCTCAAAGGGGTCTTCGGGAAACACCATATATTTT
CASSKGSSGNTIYF
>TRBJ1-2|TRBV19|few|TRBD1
TGTGCCAGTAGCCGACAGGGGGCGAGGGGCTACACCTTC
CASSRQGARGYTF
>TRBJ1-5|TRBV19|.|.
TGTGCCAGTAGTAGGTCCAGTGGCGGGATCAATCAGCCCCAGCATTTT
CASSRSSGGINQPQHF
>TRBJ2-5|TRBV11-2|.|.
TGTGCCAGCAGCTTAAGGGGAGTGGAAGAGACCCAGTACTTC
CASSLRGVEETQYF
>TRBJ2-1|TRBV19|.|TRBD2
TGTGCCAGTAGTTCCTGGGCCGGGACTAGCGGGAATGAGCAGTTCTTC
CASSSWAGTSGNEQFF
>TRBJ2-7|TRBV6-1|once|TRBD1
TGTGCCAGCAGTGAAGCCGGGACAGTGAGTGCGCAGTACTTC
CASSEAGTVSAQYF
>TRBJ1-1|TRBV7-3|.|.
TGTGCCAGCAGCTTCAGTGCGAACACTGAAGCTTTCTTT
CASSFSANTEAFF
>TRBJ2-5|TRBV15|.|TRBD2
TGTGCCACCAGCAGAGCTAGCGGGAGTGGGGAGACCCAGTACTTC
CATSRASGSGETQYF
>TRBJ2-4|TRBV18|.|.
TGTGCCAGCTCACTCACACACGTACTAGCCAAAAACATTCAGTACTTC
CASSLTHVLAKNIQYF
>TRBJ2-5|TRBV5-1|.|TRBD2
TGCGCCAGCAGCTTTATAGCGGGAGAGACCCAGTACTTC
CASSFIAGETQYF
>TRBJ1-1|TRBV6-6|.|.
TGTGCCAGCAGTACGGGCCCGGACACTGAAGCTTTCTTT
CASSTGPDTEAFF
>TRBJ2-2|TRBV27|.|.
TGTGCCAGCACCACGATTGGACGATACGGGGAGCTGTTTTTT
CASTTIGRYGELFF
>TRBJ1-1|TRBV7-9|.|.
TGTGCCAGCAGTAATAGCCGACCGGCTGAAGCTTTCTTT
CASSNSRPAEAFF
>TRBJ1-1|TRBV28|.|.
TGTGCCAGCAGCCTTACGGGGAGGGGAGGCACTGAAGCTTTCTTT
CASSLTGRGGTEAFF
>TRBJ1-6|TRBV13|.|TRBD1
TGTGCCAGCAGCTTAGAAGGACAGGGGGCAGGTTCACCCCTCCACTTT
CASSLEGQGAGSPLHF
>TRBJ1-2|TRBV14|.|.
TGTGCCAGCAGCCAAGGGGGGTACTATGGCTACACCTTC
CASSQGGYYGYTF
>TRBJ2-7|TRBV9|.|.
TGTGCCAGCAGCGGAAGGGACTCCTCCTACGAGCAGTACTTC
CASSGRDSSYEQYF
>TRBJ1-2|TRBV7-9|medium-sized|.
TGTGCCAGCAGCTCTGGGGAGGGGGACACCTTC
CASSSGEGDTF
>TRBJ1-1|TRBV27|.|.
TGTGCCAGCCTCGGAGGGCAGACTGAAGCTTTCTTT
CASLGGQTEAFF
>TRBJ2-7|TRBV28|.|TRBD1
TGTGCCAGCAGTTTCGGACAGGAAATACCCTACGAGCAGTACTTC
CASSFGQEIPYEQYF
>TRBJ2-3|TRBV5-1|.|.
TGCGCCAGCAGCTCCACCGTTCGCGGTTACACAGATACGCAGTATTTT
CASSSTVRGYTDTQYF
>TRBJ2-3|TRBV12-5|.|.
TGTGCTAGTGGTTTGGGTAATGTCCGGGGCGCAGATACGCAGTATTTT
CASGLGNVRGADTQYF
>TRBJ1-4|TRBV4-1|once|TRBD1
TGCGCCAGCAGCCCCCTCGGTGGGGACAGGACGAGAACTAATGAAAAACTGTTTTTT
CASSPLGGDRTRTNEKLFF
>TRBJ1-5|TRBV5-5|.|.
TGTGCCAGCAGCCCCCGGGACGGCAACATCTATAGCAATCAGCCCCAGCATTTT
CASSPRDGNIYSNQPQHF
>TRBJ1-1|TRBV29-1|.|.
TGCAGCGTTGAACGGGGTGAAGCTTTCTTT
CSVERGEAFF
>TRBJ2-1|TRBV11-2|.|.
TGTGCCAGCAGCTTAGGCGGCGGCGCGGGGTACAATGAGCAGTTCTTC
CASSLGGGAGYNEQFF
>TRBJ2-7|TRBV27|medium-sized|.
TGTGCCAGCAGTTTAAGTTTTCGGACGGCCACCTACGAGCAGTACTTC
CASSLSFRTATYEQYF
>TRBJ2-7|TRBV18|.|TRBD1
TGTGCCAGCTCACACGGGGACAGGTTGGGTAGCGAGCAGTACTTC
CASSHGDRLGSEQYF
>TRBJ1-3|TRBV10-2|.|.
TGCGCCAGCAGTGAAAGGACAAAGAGAAACACCATATATTTT
CASSERTKRNTIYF
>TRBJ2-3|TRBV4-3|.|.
TGCGCCAGCAGCCAGCGTCGGGGGGATACGCAGTATTTT
CASSQRRGDTQYF
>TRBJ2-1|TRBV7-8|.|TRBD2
TGTGCCAGCAGCCCTACGGGGCGGGGGGCAGGGGAGCAGTTCTTC
CASSPTGRGAGEQFF
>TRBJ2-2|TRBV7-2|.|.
TGTGCCAGCAGCTTGGTAATCGAGAACACCGGGGAGCTGTTTTTT
CASSLVIENTGELFF
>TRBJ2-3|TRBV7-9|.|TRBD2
TGTGCCAGCAGCCGACCAGGGACTAGCGGGGGCACAGATACGCAGTATTTT
CASSRPGTSGGTDTQYF
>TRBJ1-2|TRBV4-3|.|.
TGCGCCAGCAGCCCCCAGAGGGGGTTAAACTATGGCTACACCTTC
CASSPQRGLNYGYTF
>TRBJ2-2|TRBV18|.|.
TGTGCCAGCTCACCACTTGCACAGGGTCCGAACACCGGGGAGCTGTTTTTT
CASSPLAQGPNTGELFF
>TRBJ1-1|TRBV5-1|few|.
TGCGCCAGCAGCTTGGAGGGTGAGACTGAAGCTTTCTTT
CASSLEGETEAFF
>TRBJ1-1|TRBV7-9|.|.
TGTGCCAGCAGCCTAATTGGGCAGTGGGCTTTCTTT
CASSLIGQWAFF
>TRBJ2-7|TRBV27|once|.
TGTGCCAGCAGTTGGGGGGCAGCTTACGAGCAGTACTTC
CASSWGAAYEQYF
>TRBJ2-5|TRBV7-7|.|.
TGTGCTAGCAGCTCCACCTCAGGGATGGTCGAGACCCGGTACTTC
CASSSTSGMVETRYF
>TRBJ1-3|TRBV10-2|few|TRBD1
TGCGCCAGCAGCGATTATTCCGGGACAGGTGGAAACACCATATATTTT
CASSDYSGTGGNTIYF
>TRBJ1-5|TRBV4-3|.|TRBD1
TGCGCCAGCAGCCACCACAGGGGCCCAAATCAGCCCCAGCATTTT
CASSHHRGPNQPQHF
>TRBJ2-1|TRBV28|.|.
TGTGCCAGCAGTTTTTCCTATTCGGGAAATGAGCAGTTCTTC
CASSFSYSGNEQFF
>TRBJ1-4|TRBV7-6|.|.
TGTGCCAGCAGCGCGCGCAGTCAGAATAATGAAAAACTGTTTTTT
CASSARSQNNEKLFF
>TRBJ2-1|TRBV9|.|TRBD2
TGTGCCAGCGGACTAGCGGGAACCTACAATGAGCAGTTCTTC
CASGLAGTYNEQFF
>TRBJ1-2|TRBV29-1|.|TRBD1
TGCAGCGTTGATAAATTGCAGGGGGCCGTCAATGGCTACACCTTC
CSVDKLQGAVNGYTF
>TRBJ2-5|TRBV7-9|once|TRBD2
TGTGCCAGCAGACCGGGAGGGCAGATCCAAGAGACCCAGTACTTC
CASRPGGQIQETQYF
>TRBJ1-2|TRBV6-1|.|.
TGTGCCAGCAGTGAAGCTGGGGGTTGGGGCTACACCTTC
CASSEAGGWGYTF
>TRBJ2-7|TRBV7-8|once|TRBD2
TGTGCCAGCAGCGGATTAGAGGACAAGACTAGCGGGACCACCTACGAGCAGTACTTC
CASSGLEDKTSGTTYEQYF
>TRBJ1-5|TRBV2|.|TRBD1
TGTGCCAGCACGGGACAGGGCGATCAGCCCCAGCATTTT
CASTGQGDQPQHF
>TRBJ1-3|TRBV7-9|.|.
TGTGCCAGCAGCGATACAGGAAACTCTGGAAACACCATATATTTT
CASSDTGNSGNTIYF
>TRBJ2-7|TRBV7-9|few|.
TGTGCCAGCAGCTTTCCCTCAAGGGGGACACACTCCTACGAGCAGTACTTC
CASSFPSRGTHSYEQYF
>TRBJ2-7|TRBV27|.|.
TGTGCCAGCAGTTCCCCGGGGACCTTCTACGAGCAGTACTTC
CASSSPGTFYEQYF
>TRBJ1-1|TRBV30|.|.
TGTGCCTGGAGTGTGATGTCAGGGCACACTGAAGCTTTCTTT
CAWSVMSGHTEAFF
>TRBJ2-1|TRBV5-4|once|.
TGTGCCAGCAGCTTGGGTAGGGGATCCGGCAATGAGCAGTTCTTC
CASSLGRGSGNEQFF
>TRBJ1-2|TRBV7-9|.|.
TGTGCCAGCAGCCCCAGCGGTCCGGGGGCGGTCTATGGCTACACCTTC
CASSPSGPGAVYGYTF